Listed below are T cell receptor beta chains from one sample, sequenced in a study of metastatic and nonmetastatic thyroid tumors. TCRdb re-called the PCR reads through MiXCR. The sample includes 23,000 or so clones, about 30% of them seen just once. The source material was blood. Source of these receptors: a female donor with papillary thyroid cancer or a benign thyroid nodule (not recorded which). Some clones in this sample may be carry-over from other donors' samples. Both conserved end residues are trimmed from each CDR3. Each record gives: V gene, clone size, CDR3 protein. Some rows have no size entry. The others give once, few or many, or a class for an expanded clone.

V gene: TRBV6-2/TRBV6-3
clone size: NA
CDR3 protein: ASSGTGSVYEQY

V gene: TRBV30
clone size: NA
CDR3 protein: AGREGTHEQY

V gene: TRBV20-1
clone size: medium-sized
CDR3 protein: SARDGVSGYT

V gene: TRBV7-2
clone size: few
CDR3 protein: ASSFGTGAGNTIY

V gene: TRBV5-8
clone size: many
CDR3 protein: ASSLFGETQY

V gene: TRBV7-7
clone size: medium-sized
CDR3 protein: ASSLDGRSYEQY

V gene: TRBV5-4
clone size: many
CDR3 protein: ASSFLAGGPYEQY

V gene: TRBV19
clone size: medium-sized
CDR3 protein: ASSGGTANTGELF

V gene: TRBV2
clone size: many
CDR3 protein: ASSGGETGGPNGGGTDTQY

V gene: TRBV20-1
clone size: NA
CDR3 protein: SARDHQEGEEQF

V gene: TRBV28
clone size: many
CDR3 protein: ASSFIPTSGRDTQY

V gene: TRBV6-2/TRBV6-3
clone size: medium-sized
CDR3 protein: ASSESQETQY

V gene: TRBV12-3/TRBV12-4
clone size: NA
CDR3 protein: ASSQPGSITDTQY

V gene: TRBV6-2/TRBV6-3
clone size: few
CDR3 protein: ASSSPGSRENGYT

V gene: TRBV11-2
clone size: many
CDR3 protein: ASSQVGHFSAF

V gene: TRBV13
clone size: many
CDR3 protein: ASSPMDRENTEAF

V gene: TRBV11-2
clone size: many
CDR3 protein: AGSSPGLAEETQY

V gene: TRBV5-5
clone size: many
CDR3 protein: ASSLGNSPLH

V gene: TRBV7-2
clone size: NA
CDR3 protein: ASSTKLYAQY

V gene: TRBV9
clone size: NA
CDR3 protein: ASSPRSRLEQY

V gene: TRBV19
clone size: many
CDR3 protein: ASLPGGRVPEAF

V gene: TRBV7-2
clone size: NA
CDR3 protein: ASSLQGSSSPLH

V gene: TRBV6-2/TRBV6-3
clone size: NA
CDR3 protein: ASDYGGMVTEAF

V gene: TRBV12-3/TRBV12-4
clone size: NA
CDR3 protein: ASSLRATEAGTQY

V gene: TRBV7-2
clone size: medium-sized
CDR3 protein: ASSLRPVGPYEQY

V gene: TRBV19
clone size: medium-sized
CDR3 protein: ASSRVGSGLSNTEAF

V gene: TRBV7-2
clone size: NA
CDR3 protein: ASSPDGRDEQY

V gene: TRBV7-2
clone size: many
CDR3 protein: ASSLLKSGTSGGDTQY

V gene: TRBV18
clone size: many
CDR3 protein: ASSQGVMNTEAF

V gene: TRBV5-6
clone size: many
CDR3 protein: ASSFRRGNQPQH

V gene: TRBV2
clone size: many
CDR3 protein: ASQWGSYEQY

V gene: TRBV6-1
clone size: NA
CDR3 protein: ASSESPGRADSPLH

V gene: TRBV9
clone size: many
CDR3 protein: ASSPSTGSFYNEQF

V gene: TRBV30
clone size: NA
CDR3 protein: AWSRGNNEQF

V gene: TRBV11-2
clone size: many
CDR3 protein: ASSFGPQNIQY

V gene: TRBV11-2
clone size: medium-sized
CDR3 protein: ASSPSGGAGETQY

V gene: TRBV20-1
clone size: medium-sized
CDR3 protein: SARGLAVAYEQY

V gene: TRBV28
clone size: many
CDR3 protein: ASSTKPGLAGTYEQY

V gene: TRBV6-1
clone size: medium-sized
CDR3 protein: ASSPDSGLNTGELF

V gene: TRBV2
clone size: few
CDR3 protein: ASSEATGAEAF

V gene: TRBV27
clone size: NA
CDR3 protein: ASRASGQANEQF

V gene: TRBV20-1
clone size: medium-sized
CDR3 protein: SPLPPSDYGYT

V gene: TRBV5-6
clone size: many
CDR3 protein: ASSPGGGDTQY

V gene: TRBV28
clone size: many
CDR3 protein: ASRPPNRVRSSPLH

V gene: TRBV11-3
clone size: many
CDR3 protein: ASSERSGHTQY

V gene: TRBV19
clone size: NA
CDR3 protein: ASSIGLAGGGVYTDTQY

V gene: TRBV20-1
clone size: NA
CDR3 protein: SVVGVRNPQDTQY

V gene: TRBV7-9
clone size: NA
CDR3 protein: ASSPGGAGNSPLH

V gene: TRBV11-2
clone size: NA
CDR3 protein: ASSAGTSSYNEQF

V gene: TRBV6-1
clone size: few
CDR3 protein: ASSGQGWAAF

V gene: TRBV19
clone size: many
CDR3 protein: ASSILTGVGYEQY

V gene: TRBV6-1
clone size: many
CDR3 protein: ASRPPFGGEAF

V gene: TRBV9
clone size: many
CDR3 protein: ASSPTTGAYEQY

V gene: TRBV28
clone size: many
CDR3 protein: ASSSSDRVYEQY

V gene: TRBV6-4
clone size: few
CDR3 protein: ASSPSGGESPLH

V gene: TRBV5-1
clone size: medium-sized
CDR3 protein: ASSRGLSTDTQY

V gene: TRBV5-6
clone size: many
CDR3 protein: ASSRTEESLYQETQY